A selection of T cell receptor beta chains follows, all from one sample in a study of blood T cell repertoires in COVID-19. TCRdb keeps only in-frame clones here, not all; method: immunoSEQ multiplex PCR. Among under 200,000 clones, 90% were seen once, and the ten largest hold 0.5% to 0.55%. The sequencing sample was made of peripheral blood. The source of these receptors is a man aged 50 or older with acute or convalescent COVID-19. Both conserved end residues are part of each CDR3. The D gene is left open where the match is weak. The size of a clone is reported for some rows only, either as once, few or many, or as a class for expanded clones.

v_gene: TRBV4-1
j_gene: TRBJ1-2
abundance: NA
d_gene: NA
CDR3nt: TGCGCCAGCAGCCCGAGGATAGGAATTTATGGCTACACCTTC
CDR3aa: CASSPRIGIYGYTF

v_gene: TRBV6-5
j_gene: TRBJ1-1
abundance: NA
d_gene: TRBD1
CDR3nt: TGTGCCAGCAGTTTCCACAGGGGGGAAGCTTTCTTT
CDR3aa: CASSFHRGEAFF

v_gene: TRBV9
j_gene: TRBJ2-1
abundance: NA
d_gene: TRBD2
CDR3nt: TGTGCCAGCAGCGTCCCCGGGACTAGCGGGAATGAGCAGTTCTTC
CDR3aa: CASSVPGTSGNEQFF

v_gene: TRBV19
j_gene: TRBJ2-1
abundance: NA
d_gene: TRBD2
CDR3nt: TGTGCCAGCCGCGGGGGGGCCTTCTACAATGAGCAGTTCTTC
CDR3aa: CASRGGAFYNEQFF

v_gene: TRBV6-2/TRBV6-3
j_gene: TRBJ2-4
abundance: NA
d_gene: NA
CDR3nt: TGTGCCAGCAGTTACGAGAGTGGGGCCACTGGGAACATTCAGTACTTC
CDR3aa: CASSYESGATGNIQYF

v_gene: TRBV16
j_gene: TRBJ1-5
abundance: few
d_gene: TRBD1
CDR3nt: TGTGCCAGCAGTACCCAGGGGGCAGATCAGCCCCAGCATTTT
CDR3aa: CASSTQGADQPQHF

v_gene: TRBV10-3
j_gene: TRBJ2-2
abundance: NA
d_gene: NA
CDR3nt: TGTGCCATCAGTCTAAACACCGGGGAGCTGTTTTTT
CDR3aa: CAISLNTGELFF

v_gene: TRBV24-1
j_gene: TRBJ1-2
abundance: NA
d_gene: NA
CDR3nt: TGTGCCACCAGTGATGGAGGACCTGGCTACACCTTC
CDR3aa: CATSDGGPGYTF

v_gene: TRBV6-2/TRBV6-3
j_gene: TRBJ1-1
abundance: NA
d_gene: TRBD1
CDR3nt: TGTGCCAGCAGTCGAGGGACAGGGATGATCACTGAAGCTTTCTTT
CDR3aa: CASSRGTGMITEAFF

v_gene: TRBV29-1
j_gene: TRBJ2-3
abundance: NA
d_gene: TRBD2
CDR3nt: TGCAGCGTAGTCCTGGCGGGAGGCACAGATACGCAGTATTTT
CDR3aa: CSVVLAGGTDTQYF

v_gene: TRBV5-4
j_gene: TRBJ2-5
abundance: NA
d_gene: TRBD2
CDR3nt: TGTGCCAGCAGCTCAGGGACTAGCGGGGGGGCGGGCCAAGAGACCCAGTACTTC
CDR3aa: CASSSGTSGGAGQETQYF

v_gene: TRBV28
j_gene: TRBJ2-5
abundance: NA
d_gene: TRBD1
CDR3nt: TGTGCCAGCAGCTCCGGACAGGGATTGGAGACCCAGTACTTC
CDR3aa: CASSSGQGLETQYF

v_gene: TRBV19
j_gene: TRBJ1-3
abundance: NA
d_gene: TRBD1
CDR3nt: TGTGCCAGTAGTACTTCCGGGACAGGGATTGGAAACACCATATATTTT
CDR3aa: CASSTSGTGIGNTIYF

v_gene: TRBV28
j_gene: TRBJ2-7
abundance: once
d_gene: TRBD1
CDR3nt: TGTGCCAGCAGTGTAACAGGGGCGGTCCACGAGCAGTACTTC
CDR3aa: CASSVTGAVHEQYF

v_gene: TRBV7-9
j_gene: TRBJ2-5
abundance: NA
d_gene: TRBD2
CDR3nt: TGTGCCAGCAGCTCGTGGGAGGGAGTAGAGACCCAGTACTTC
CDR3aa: CASSSWEGVETQYF

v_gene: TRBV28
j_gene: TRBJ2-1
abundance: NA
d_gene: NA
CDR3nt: TGTGCCAGCAGCCATCCCCCCGGGTGGCCTTACAATGAGCAGTTCTTC
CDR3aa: CASSHPPGWPYNEQFF

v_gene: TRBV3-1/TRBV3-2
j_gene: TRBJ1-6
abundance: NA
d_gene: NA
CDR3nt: TGTGCCAGCAGCCAAGGTTCTAGGTTTAATTCACCCCTCCACTTT
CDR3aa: CASSQGSRFNSPLHF

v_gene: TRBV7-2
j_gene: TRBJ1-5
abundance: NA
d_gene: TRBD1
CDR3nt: TGTGCCAGCAGCTTAGAGGGGACAGGGTATCAGCCCCAGCATTTT
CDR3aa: CASSLEGTGYQPQHF

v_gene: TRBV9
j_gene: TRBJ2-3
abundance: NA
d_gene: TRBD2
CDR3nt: TGTGCCAGCAGCGGGGGACTAGCGGGAGTCCTCACAGATACGCAGTATTTT
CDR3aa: CASSGGLAGVLTDTQYF

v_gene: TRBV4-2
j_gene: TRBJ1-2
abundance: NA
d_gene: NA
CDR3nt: TGTGCCAGCAGCCAAGAAAGGGTCGGGAGTTACTATGGCTACACCTTC
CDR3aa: CASSQERVGSYYGYTF

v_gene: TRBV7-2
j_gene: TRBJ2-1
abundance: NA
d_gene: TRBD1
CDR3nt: TGTGCCAGCAGCGCAGGGACAGTCTCCTACAATGAGCAGTTCTTC
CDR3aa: CASSAGTVSYNEQFF

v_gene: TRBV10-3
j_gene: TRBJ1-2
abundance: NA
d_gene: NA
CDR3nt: TGTGCCATCAGTGAGTCGTCAGGGGCTATAACTAACTATGGCTACACCTTC
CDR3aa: CAISESSGAITNYGYTF

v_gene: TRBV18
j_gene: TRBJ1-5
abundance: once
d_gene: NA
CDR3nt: TGTGCCAGCTCATCGGGACTCATAGCGGATCAGCCCCAGCATTTT
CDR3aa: CASSSGLIADQPQHF

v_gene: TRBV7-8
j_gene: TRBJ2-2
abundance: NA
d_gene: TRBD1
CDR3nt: TGTGCCAGCAGAGGCCCGGGACAGGGGATCTCCGGGGAGCTGTTTTTT
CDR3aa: CASRGPGQGISGELFF

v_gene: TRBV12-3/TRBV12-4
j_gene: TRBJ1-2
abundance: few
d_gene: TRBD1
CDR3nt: TGTGCCAGCAGTTTAGGGACAGGGTACGGCTACACCTTC
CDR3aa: CASSLGTGYGYTF

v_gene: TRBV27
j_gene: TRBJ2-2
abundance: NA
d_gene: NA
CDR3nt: TGTGCCAGTCTACTTTTCGGGGGCACCGGGGAGCTGTTTTTT
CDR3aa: CASLLFGGTGELFF

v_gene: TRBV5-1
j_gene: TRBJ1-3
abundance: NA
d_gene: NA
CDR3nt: TGCGCCAGCAGCTTGCCCAGGGACTCTGGAAACACCATATATTTT
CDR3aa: CASSLPRDSGNTIYF

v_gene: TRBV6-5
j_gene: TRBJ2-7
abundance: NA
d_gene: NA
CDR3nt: TGTGCCAGCAGTTACGGTAGGAGTATCTACGAGCAGTACTTC
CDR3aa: CASSYGRSIYEQYF

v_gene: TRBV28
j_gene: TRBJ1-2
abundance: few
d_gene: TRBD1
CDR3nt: TGTGCCAGCAGCCCGATCGGGACAGCTTATGGCTACACCTTC
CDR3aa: CASSPIGTAYGYTF

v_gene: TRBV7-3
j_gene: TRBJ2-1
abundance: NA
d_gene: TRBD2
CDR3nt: TGTGCCAGCAGCGGACTAGCGGGAGCTGAGCAGTTCTTC
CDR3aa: CASSGLAGAEQFF

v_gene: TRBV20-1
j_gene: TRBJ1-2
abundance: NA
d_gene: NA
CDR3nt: TGCAGTGCCCAGCGTCCCTATGGCTACACCTTC
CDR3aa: CSAQRPYGYTF

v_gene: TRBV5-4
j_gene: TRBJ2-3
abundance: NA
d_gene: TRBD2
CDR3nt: TGTGCCAGCAGCCCCGGACTAGCGGGGTACACAGATACGCAGTATTTT
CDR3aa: CASSPGLAGYTDTQYF

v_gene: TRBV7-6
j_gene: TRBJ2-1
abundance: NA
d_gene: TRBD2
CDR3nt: TGTGCCAGCAGCCTAAGCGGGGGACTCTACAATGAGCAGTTCTTC
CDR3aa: CASSLSGGLYNEQFF

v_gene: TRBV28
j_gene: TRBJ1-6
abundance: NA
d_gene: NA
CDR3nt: TGTGCCAGCAGTTTGGGGGGGCAGCGAAATTCACCCCTCCACTTT
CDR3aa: CASSLGGQRNSPLHF

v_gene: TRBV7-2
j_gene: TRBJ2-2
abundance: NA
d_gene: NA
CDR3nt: TGTGCCAGCAGCTTATCAGCAGGGATTGATTCCGGGGAGCTGTTTTTT
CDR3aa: CASSLSAGIDSGELFF